This T cell receptor (beta chain) was profiled in a study of T-cell memory formation after mild COVID-19. About the research overall: Clusters were largely donor specific.

To note about this clonotype: Its antigen is unknown.

Per the germline V gene, CDR1 is MGHDK and CDR2 is SYGVNS. The CDR3 contains 14 residues. Trimming cost V 5 bases and J 6 bases; bases outside gene matches: 4. TCRdb re-derived calls from the 5' RACE reads in MiXCR, one entry per CDR3 protein. The sample lists roughly 200,000 distinct CDR3 sequences; about 18% were seen once. Study-wide findings and caveats: Detection of some responders pre-infection suggested pre-existing cross-reactive memory T cells participated. Contracting CD4+ clones were located mainly in CM and EM, and CD8+ clones in EMRA.

This sequence joins TRBV25-1 and TRBJ2-1; 10 bases are shared with TRBD2. This clonotype was obtained from an adult woman who had mild COVID-19 (a few samples of this study predate the infection). Cell type and time point are not known. Sequenced material: PBMCs or a T cell subset sorted from them (not recorded which). CDR3 nucleotides: TGTGCCAGCAGTAGCGGGGGGGCGGTCAATGAGCAGTTCTTC. It specifies CASSSGGAVNEQFF.